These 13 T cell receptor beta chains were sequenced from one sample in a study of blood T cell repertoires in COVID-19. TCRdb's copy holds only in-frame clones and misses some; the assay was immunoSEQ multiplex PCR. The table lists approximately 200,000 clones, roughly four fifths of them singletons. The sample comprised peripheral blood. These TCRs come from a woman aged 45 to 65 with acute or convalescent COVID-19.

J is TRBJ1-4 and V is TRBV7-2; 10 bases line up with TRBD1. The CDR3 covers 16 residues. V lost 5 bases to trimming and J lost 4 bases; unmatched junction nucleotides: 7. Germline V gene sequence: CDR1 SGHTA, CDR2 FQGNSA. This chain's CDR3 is CASSPAGTGDNEKLFF. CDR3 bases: TGTGCCAGCAGCCCTGCTGGGACAGGGGATAATGAAAAACTGTTTTTT.

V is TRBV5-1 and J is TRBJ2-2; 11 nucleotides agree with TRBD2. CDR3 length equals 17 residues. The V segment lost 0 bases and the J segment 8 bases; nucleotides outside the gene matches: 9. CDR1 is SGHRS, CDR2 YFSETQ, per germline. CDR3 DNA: TGCGCCAGCAGCTTGGATATAGCGGGGGGGCCCGGAGGGGAGCTGTTTTTT. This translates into CASSLDIAGGPGGELFF.

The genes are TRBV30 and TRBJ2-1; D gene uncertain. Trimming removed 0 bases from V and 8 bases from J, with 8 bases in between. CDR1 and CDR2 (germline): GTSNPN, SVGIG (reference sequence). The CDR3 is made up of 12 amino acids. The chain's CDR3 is CAWSVRGHEQFF. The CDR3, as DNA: TGTGCCTGGAGTGTACGTGGCCATGAGCAGTTCTTC. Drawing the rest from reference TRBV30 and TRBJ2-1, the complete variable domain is SQTIHQWPATLVQPVGSPLSLECTVEGTSNPNLYWYRQAAGRGLQLLFYSVGIGQISSEVPQNLSASRPQDRQFILSSKKLLLSDSGFYLCAWSVRGHEQFFGPGTRLTVL.

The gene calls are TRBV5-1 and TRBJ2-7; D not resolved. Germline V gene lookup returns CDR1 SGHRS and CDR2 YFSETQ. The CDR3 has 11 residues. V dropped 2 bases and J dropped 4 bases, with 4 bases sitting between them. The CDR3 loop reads CASSFQYEQYF. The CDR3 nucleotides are TGCGCCAGCAGCTTTCAATACGAGCAGTACTTC.

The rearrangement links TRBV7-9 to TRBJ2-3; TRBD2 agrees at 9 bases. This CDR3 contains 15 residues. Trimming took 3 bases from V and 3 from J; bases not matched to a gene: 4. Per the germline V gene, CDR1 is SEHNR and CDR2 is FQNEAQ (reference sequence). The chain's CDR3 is CASSLQGLATDTQYF. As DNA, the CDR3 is TGTGCCAGCAGCTTGCAAGGACTAGCGACAGATACGCAGTATTTT.

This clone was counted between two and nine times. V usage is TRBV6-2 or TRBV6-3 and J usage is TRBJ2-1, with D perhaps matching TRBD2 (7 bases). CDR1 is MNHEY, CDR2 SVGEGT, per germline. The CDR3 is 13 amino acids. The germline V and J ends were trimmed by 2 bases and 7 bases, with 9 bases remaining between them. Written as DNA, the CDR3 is TGTGCCAGCAGTTACGGGGGGGCGAATGAGCAGTTCTTC. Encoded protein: CASSYGGANEQFF.

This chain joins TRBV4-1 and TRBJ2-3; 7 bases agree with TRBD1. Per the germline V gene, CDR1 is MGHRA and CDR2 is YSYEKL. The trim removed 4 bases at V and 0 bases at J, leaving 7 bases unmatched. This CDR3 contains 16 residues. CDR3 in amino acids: CASSLGTAASTDTQYF. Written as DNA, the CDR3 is TGCGCCAGCAGCCTCGGGACAGCAGCTAGCACAGATACGCAGTATTTT.

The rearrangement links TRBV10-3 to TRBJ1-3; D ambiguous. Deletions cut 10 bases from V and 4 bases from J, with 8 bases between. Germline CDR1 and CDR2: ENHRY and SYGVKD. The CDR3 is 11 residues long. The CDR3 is CATFRGNTIYF. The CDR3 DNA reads TGTGCCACATTCCGGGGAAACACCATATATTTT.

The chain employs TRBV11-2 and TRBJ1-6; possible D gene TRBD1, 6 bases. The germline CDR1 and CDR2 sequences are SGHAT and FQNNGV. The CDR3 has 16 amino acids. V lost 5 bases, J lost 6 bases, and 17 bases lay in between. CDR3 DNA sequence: TGTGCCAGCAGCAGAACAGGGCGTCCCGGTAATTCACCCCTCCACTTT. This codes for CASSRTGRPGNSPLHF.

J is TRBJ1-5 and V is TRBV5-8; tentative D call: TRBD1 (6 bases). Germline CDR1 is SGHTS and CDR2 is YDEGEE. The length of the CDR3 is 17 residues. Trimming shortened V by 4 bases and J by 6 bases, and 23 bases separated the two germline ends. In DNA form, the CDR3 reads TGTGCCAGCAGCCCCTACTCCGGGACAAAGGTGGGTCAGCCCCAGCATTTT. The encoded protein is CASSPYSGTKVGQPQHF.

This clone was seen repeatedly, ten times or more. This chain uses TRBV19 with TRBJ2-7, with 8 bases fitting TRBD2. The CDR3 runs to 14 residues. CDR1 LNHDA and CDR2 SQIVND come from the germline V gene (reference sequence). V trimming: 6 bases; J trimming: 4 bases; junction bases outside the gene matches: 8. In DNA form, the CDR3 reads TGTGCCAGTAGCAACGGGGGGGCTCGGTACGAGCAGTACTTC. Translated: CASSNGGARYEQYF.

This CDR3 reads CASSLEGLAGDEQFF. For the CDR3, the DNA is TGTGCCAGCAGCTTAGAAGGACTAGCGGGCGATGAGCAGTTCTTC. This chain links TRBV7-9 with TRBJ2-1, with TRBD2 matching over 11 bases. The CDR3 is 15 residues long. Unmatched junction bases numbered 4, after V lost 1 base and J lost 8 bases. Germline CDR1 is SEHNR and CDR2 is FQNEAQ (reference sequence).

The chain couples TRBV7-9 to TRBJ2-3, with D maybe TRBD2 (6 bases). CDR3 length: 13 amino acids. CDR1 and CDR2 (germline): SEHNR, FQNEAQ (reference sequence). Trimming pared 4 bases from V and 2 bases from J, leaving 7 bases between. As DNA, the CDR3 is TGTGCCAGCAGCTGGGGGGACACAGATACGCAGTATTTT. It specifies CASSWGDTDTQYF.